This T cell receptor (beta chain) was found in a study of cytomegalovirus exposure and HLA in healthy donors. The study ran its PCR with 60 Vbeta and 13 Jbeta primers. Libraries were prepared by immunoSEQ multiplex PCR; TCRdb keeps only in-frame clonotypes and omits some of them. The repertoire holds approximately 200,000 clones, with 79% as singletons. General observations from the study: Reportedly, diagnosis of cytomegalovirus status by the classifier showed high specificity and sensitivity.

In regard to this clone: Antigen unknown.

Donors showed nominal health when sampled, although they likely had unrecorded immune exposures. The clonotype comes from a girl aged 5-17 years in good health and CMV-seropositive. Sequencing input: PBMCs.

CDR3 in amino acids: CASSRVSGGVGTDTQYF. DNA for the CDR3: TGTGCCAGCAGTCGGGTTAGCGGGGGGGTGGGCACAGATACGCAGTATTTT. The chain combines TRBV13 with TRBJ2-3, with TRBD2 identical over 11 bases. Germline V CDR1 and CDR2: PRHDT, FYEKMQ (reference sequence). The CDR3 is 17 residues long. J gave up 1 base and V 6 bases, and 9 bases lay outside the gene matches.